Detailed here is one TCR beta chain. As yet, its antigen is unknown. The study ran its PCR with 60 Vbeta and 13 Jbeta primers. The protocol was immunoSEQ multiplex PCR, while the TCRdb copy is restricted to in-frame clones and leaves out a portion. This sample's table reports 75,000 to 95,000 clones. This entry comes from a study of cytomegalovirus exposure and HLA in healthy donors. Overall study findings and caveats: High sensitivity and specificity were reportedly achieved when the classifier diagnosed cytomegalovirus status. The authors later linked a missense DCLRE1C variant to TCR beta V- and J-gene trimming.

The source material was PBMCs. The sequence derives from a girl under 18 in good health and CMV-seropositive.

The CDR3: CASGLVLGSSNEKLFF. The CDR3 region has the DNA TGTGCTAGTGGTTTGGTACTAGGGTCATCTAATGAAAAACTGTTTTTT. This rearrangement joins TRBV12-5 to TRBJ1-4; no firm D call. Germline V gives CDR1 LGHNT, CDR2 FRNRAP. Trimming stripped 0 bases from V and 3 bases from J, with 11 bases between. The CDR3 spans 16 residues.